These 22 T cell receptor beta chains were all obtained from the same sample, sequenced in a study of T cell responses to AZD1222 COVID-19 vaccine. The assay was immunoSEQ multiplex PCR, and TCRdb's table has in-frame clones only and misses some. The data show 120,000 or so clones, approximately 87% seen once. The sequencing used peripheral blood, collected on day 0 of AZD1222 vaccination. These receptors originate from an adult in good health.

The rearrangement links TRBV29-1 to TRBJ2-7; tentatively, D is TRBD1 (6 bases). This CDR3 contains 12 residues. Germline-derived CDR1 and CDR2 are SQVTM and ANQGSEA. With 6 bases removed from V and 4 bases from J, the gap between germline ends came to 13 bases. This chain's CDR3 is CSVRQALYEQYF. CDR3 nucleotide sequence: TGCAGCGTCCGACAGGCGCTATACGAGCAGTACTTC.

The chain couples TRBV11-2 to TRBJ2-7, with 9 bases that match TRBD1. Germline CDR1 SGHAT, CDR2 FQNNGV. Trimming took 10 bases from V and 4 from J; bases not matched to a gene: 5. CDR3 length: 12 residues. This CDR3 reads CATGQGLYEQYF. Written as DNA, the CDR3 is TGTGCCACCGGACAGGGGCTATACGAGCAGTACTTC.

The V gene is TRBV6-6, the J gene TRBJ2-7; TRBD1 matches 11 bases. This CDR3 has 15 amino acids. The ends lost 6 bases at V and 1 base at J; junction bases unmatched: 5. CDR1 is MNHNY and CDR2 is SVGAGI in the germline V gene (reference sequence). The CDR3 DNA sequence: TGTGCCAGCAGGGCCGGACAGGGGGCTTCCTACGAGCAGTACTTC. Residues: CASRAGQGASYEQYF.

CDR3 amino acids: CSVGLLGEQFF. Here the CDR3 DNA reads TGCAGCGTCGGGCTGTTGGGGGAGCAGTTCTTC. V and J are TRBV29-1 and TRBJ2-1, with D unclear. Germline CDR1 and CDR2: SQVTM and ANQGSEA. This CDR3 is 11 amino acids long. Trimming removed 6 bases at V and 10 bases at J, with 13 bases between.

For the CDR3, the DNA is TGTGCCAGCAGCCCCCTATTCAGTAGCGCCCTATACACAGATACGCAGTATTTT. The encoded protein is CASSPLFSSALYTDTQYF. The V call is TRBV5-6, the J call TRBJ2-3, with a weak D call TRBD2 (5 bases). The germline gives CDR1 SGHDT, CDR2 YYEEEE. With 4 bases removed from V and 2 bases from J, the gap between germline ends came to 23 bases. This CDR3 is built from 18 residues.

This rearrangement joins TRBV7-2 to TRBJ1-5; a possible D gene is TRBD1 (5 bases). Germline-derived CDR1 and CDR2 are SGHTA and FQGNSA. The CDR3 loop spans 13 amino acids. Trimming took off 8 bases at V and 6 bases at J, with 14 bases between the two ends. Written as DNA, the CDR3 is TGTGCCAGCCGGCAGGGAGGTGGTCAGCCCCAGCATTTT. Protein product: CASRQGGGQPQHF.

The genes are TRBV27 and TRBJ1-5, with D perhaps matching TRBD1 (6 bases). The CDR3 has 19 residues. Trimming took off 0 bases at V and 3 bases at J, with 21 bases between the two ends. Germline V CDR1 and CDR2: MNHEY, SMNVEV (reference sequence). CDR3 sequence: CASSLSWGHDAKLNQPQHF. DNA for the CDR3: TGTGCCAGCAGTTTATCGTGGGGGCATGACGCCAAGCTCAATCAGCCCCAGCATTTT.

The chain links TRBV4-2 to TRBJ1-1, with D unclear. Germline V gives CDR1 LGHNA, CDR2 YNFKEQ. The length of the CDR3 is 14 residues. Trimming took 0 bases from V and 3 from J, leaving 8 bases between them. The CDR3 protein is CASSQEGGYTEAFF. CDR3 sequence (DNA): TGTGCCAGCAGCCAAGAAGGCGGGTACACTGAAGCTTTCTTT.

The chain recombines TRBV19 with TRBJ2-2, with TRBD1 matching over 9 bases. V lost 5 bases, J lost 3 bases, and 7 bases stayed unmatched. Germline values: CDR1 LNHDA, CDR2 SQIVND (reference sequence). This CDR3 spans 16 amino acids. For the CDR3, the DNA is TGTGCCAGTAGTCGATACCGGGACAGGGACACCGGGGAGCTGTTTTTT. As protein: CASSRYRDRDTGELFF.

This clone was detected only once. V gene TRBV28 combines with J gene TRBJ1-1; no definite D call. Germline V lookup: CDR1 MDHEN, CDR2 SYDVKM. This CDR3 is built from 11 residues. With 6 bases removed from V and 6 bases from J, the gap between germline ends came to 8 bases. The CDR3 sequence is CASRGKPEAFF. The CDR3 bases are TGTGCCAGCAGGGGGAAGCCTGAAGCTTTCTTT.

V gene TRBV4-1 combines with J gene TRBJ2-1, with 7 positions matching TRBD2. With 2 bases clipped from V and 9 bases from J, the junction kept 13 bases outside the gene matches. Germline V gene sequence: CDR1 MGHRA, CDR2 YSYEKL. CDR3 length: 16 amino acids. The CDR3 sequence is CASSQSPGLADGEQFF. CDR3 bases: TGCGCCAGCAGCCAATCCCCTGGCCTAGCGGACGGTGAGCAGTTCTTC.

The chain is built from TRBV5-4 and TRBJ1-2, with D maybe TRBD1 (6 bases). CDR1 SGHNT and CDR2 YYREEE come from the germline V gene (reference sequence). The V gene lost 10 bases and the J gene lost 4 bases, with 17 bases spanning the gap. CDR3 length: 13 residues. CDR3 sequence: CALPLGGSYGYTF. The DNA of the CDR3 is TGTGCCCTGCCGCTAGGGGGTAGCTATGGCTACACCTTC.

The chain joins TRBV28 to TRBJ2-1; 7 bases map to TRBD2. V lost 7 bases and J lost 5; bases outside the gene matches: 8. The CDR3 extends over 14 amino acids. Germline V gene lookup returns CDR1 MDHEN and CDR2 SYDVKM. CDR3 loop: CASNGRAVDNEQFF. DNA for the CDR3: TGTGCCAGCAATGGGAGGGCCGTGGACAATGAGCAGTTCTTC.

The chain carries TRBV18 and TRBJ1-6; a weak D match, TRBD1 (5 bases). The CDR3 is 14 residues long. Germline values: CDR1 KGHSH, CDR2 LQKENI. V gave up 1 base and J gave up 10 bases, with 11 bases separating them. CDR3 coding DNA: TGTGCCAGCTCACCACAGGGGATAAGATCACCCCTCCACTTT. This codes for CASSPQGIRSPLHF.

The chain couples TRBV18 to TRBJ2-7; D unclear. Trimming removed 3 bases from V and 4 bases from J, with 10 bases in between. There are 13 residues in the CDR3. Germline lookup yields CDR1 KGHSH and CDR2 LQKENI. CDR3 sequence: CASSPPGGYEQYF. CDR3 coding DNA: TGTGCCAGCTCACCTCCGGGTGGGTACGAGCAGTACTTC.

The chain employs TRBV4-3 and TRBJ2-1; D remains unclear. Germline values: CDR1 LGHNA, CDR2 YSLEER. This CDR3 has 15 residues. Trimming pared 0 bases from V and 3 bases from J, leaving 9 bases between. This chain's CDR3 is CASSQDSSLYNEQFF. DNA for the CDR3: TGCGCCAGCAGCCAAGACTCTTCCCTCTACAATGAGCAGTTCTTC.

The chain combines TRBV3-1 (or the pseudogene TRBV3-2) with TRBJ2-2; D remains unclear. V gave up 1 base and J gave up 1 base, with 4 bases separating them. The germline V gene has CDR1 LGHDT and CDR2 YNNKEL (reference sequence). The CDR3 loop spans 14 amino acids. DNA of the CDR3: TGTGCCAGCAGCCAAGCCAGGAACACCGGGGAGCTGTTTTTT. Translated, it gives CASSQARNTGELFF.

CDR3 DNA sequence: TGTGCCAGCATTGGGGGGACTAGCGGGTTTACCTACGAGCAGTACTTC. Its protein is CASIGGTSGFTYEQYF. The J gene is TRBJ2-7, the V gene TRBV28, with 12 bases identical to TRBD2. CDR3 length equals 16 residues. Germline V gene lookup returns CDR1 MDHEN and CDR2 SYDVKM. The trim removed 7 bases at V and 2 bases at J, leaving 9 bases unmatched.

The chain links TRBV27 to TRBJ1-6; D gene unclear. CDR1 is MNHEY, CDR2 SMNVEV, per germline (reference sequence). This CDR3 is built from 16 residues. V lost 4 bases, J lost 7 bases, and 17 bases lay in between. The CDR3 here is CASSSNLHGQNSPLHF. The CDR3, as DNA: TGTGCCAGCAGTTCCAACCTACACGGTCAAAATTCACCCCTCCACTTT.

This chain uses TRBV27 with TRBJ2-7, with TRBD2 identical over 12 bases. Germline V gene sequence: CDR1 MNHEY, CDR2 SMNVEV (reference sequence). The CDR3 covers 15 residues. The V and J ends lost 5 bases and 6 bases, in that order; junction bases with no gene match: 8. The CDR3 sequence: CASSQLAGGRGEQYF. The CDR3 DNA reads as TGTGCCAGCAGTCAACTAGCGGGAGGCCGCGGCGAGCAGTACTTC.

This chain connects TRBV19 to TRBJ1-1, with a weak D call TRBD1 (6 bases). The CDR3 contains 14 residues. Germline loops: CDR1 LNHDA, CDR2 SQIVND (reference sequence). The V and J ends lost 3 bases and 8 bases respectively, with 16 bases between them. CDR3 residues: CASSIKGGEVEAFF. CDR3 DNA sequence: TGTGCCAGTAGTATTAAAGGGGGTGAGGTGGAAGCTTTCTTT. The whole variable domain, remainder taken from reference TRBV19 and TRBJ1-1, is DGGITQSPKYLFRKEGQNVTLSCEQNLNHDAMYWYRQDPGQGLRLIYYSQIVNDFQKGDIAEGYSVSREKKESFPLTVTSAQKNPTAFYLCASSIKGGEVEAFFGQGTRLTVV.

The J gene is TRBJ2-1, the V gene TRBV11-3; the D is unclear. Trimming removed 5 bases at V and 5 bases at J, with 10 bases between. This CDR3 has 13 amino acids. Looked up from germline, CDR1 is SGHNT and CDR2 is YENEEA. CDR3 bases: TGTGCCAGCAGCCCCGACCCAGACAATGAGCAGTTCTTC. Encoded protein: CASSPDPDNEQFF.